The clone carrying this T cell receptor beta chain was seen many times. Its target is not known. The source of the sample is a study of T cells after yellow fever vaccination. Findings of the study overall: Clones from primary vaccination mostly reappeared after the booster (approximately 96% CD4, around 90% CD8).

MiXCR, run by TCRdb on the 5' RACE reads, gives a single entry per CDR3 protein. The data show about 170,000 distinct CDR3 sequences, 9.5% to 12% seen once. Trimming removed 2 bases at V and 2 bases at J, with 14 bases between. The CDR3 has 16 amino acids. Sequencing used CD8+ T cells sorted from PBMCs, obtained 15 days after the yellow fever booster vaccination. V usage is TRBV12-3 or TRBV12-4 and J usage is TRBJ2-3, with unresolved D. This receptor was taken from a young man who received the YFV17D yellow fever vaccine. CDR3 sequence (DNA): TGTGCCAGCAGTTTATTTGTAGGGCTCCACACAGATACGCAGTATTTT. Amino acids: CASSLFVGLHTDTQYF.